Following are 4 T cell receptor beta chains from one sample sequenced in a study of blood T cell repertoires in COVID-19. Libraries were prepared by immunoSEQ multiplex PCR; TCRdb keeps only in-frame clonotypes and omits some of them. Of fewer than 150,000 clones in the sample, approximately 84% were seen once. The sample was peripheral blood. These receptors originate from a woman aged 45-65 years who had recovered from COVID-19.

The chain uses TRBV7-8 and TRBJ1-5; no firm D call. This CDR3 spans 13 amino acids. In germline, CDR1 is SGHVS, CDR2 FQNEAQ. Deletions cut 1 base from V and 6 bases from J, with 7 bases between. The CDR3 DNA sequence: TGTGCCAGCAGCTTAGATGGGCTTCAGCCCCAGCATTTT. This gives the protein CASSLDGLQPQHF.

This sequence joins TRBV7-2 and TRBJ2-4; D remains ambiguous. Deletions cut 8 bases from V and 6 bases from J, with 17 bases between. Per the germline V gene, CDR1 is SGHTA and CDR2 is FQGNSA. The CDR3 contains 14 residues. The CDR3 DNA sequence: TGTGCCAGCGCCAACCGAGGCGGTGGAAACATTCAGTACTTC. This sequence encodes CASANRGGGNIQYF.

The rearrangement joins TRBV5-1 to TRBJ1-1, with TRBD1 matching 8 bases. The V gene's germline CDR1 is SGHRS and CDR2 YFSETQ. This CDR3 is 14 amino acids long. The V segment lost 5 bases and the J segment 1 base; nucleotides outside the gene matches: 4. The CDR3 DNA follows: TGCGCCAGCAGTTCCGGGACAGGGAACACTGAAGCTTTCTTT. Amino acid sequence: CASSSGTGNTEAFF.

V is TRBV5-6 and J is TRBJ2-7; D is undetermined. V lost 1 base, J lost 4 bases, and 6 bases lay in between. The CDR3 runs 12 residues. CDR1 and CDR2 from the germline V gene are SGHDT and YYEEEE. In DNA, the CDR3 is TGTGCCAGCAGCTTGAGTGAGTACGAGCAGTACTTC. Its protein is CASSLSEYEQYF. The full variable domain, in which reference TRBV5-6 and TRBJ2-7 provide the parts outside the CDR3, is DAGVTQSPTHLIKTRGQQVTLRCSPKSGHDTVSWYQQALGQGPQFIFQYYEEEERQRGNFPDRFSGHQFPNYSSELNVNALLLGDSALYLCASSLSEYEQYFGPGTRLTVT.